This T cell receptor beta chain was sequenced in a study of low-dose radiotherapy and immunotherapy resistance in tumors. Background on the study: Treatment included intravenous cyclophosphamide dosed at 200 mg/m2 every two weeks, one day before radiation and immunotherapy.

Of note for this clonotype: It may be a read error: a sequence one base away is much more abundant.

Time point in this sample: after trial treatment. Treatment here: LDRT plus nivolumab, ipilimumab, low-dose cyclophosphamide and aspirin (RACIN trial). Eligibility was restricted to patients presenting with advanced solid tumors that lacked tumor-infiltrating lymphocytes. Germline CDR1 and CDR2: LNHDA and SQIVND (reference sequence). This CDR3 is 16 amino acids long. J was trimmed by 5 bases and V by 9 bases; bases with no gene match: 14. Gene-specific TRAV and TRBV primers were used for first-strand cDNA, covering alpha and beta chains. A roughly 20-cycle PCR with a constant-region primer and V-primer adapter amplified TCRs. TCRdb re-called the reads through MiXCR, storing one row per CDR3 protein. The data show just over 90,000 distinct CDR3 sequences, 20% to 25% seen once.

The chain links TRBV19 to TRBJ2-1; the match to TRBD1 covers 9 bases. The sequencing used PBMCs, collected after low-dose radiotherapy plus immunotherapy. This TCR was recovered from a female donor with ovarian cancer. The CDR3: CASRPSGQGKDNEQFF. The CDR3, as DNA: TGTGCCAGCCGCCCCTCCGGACAGGGGAAGGACAATGAGCAGTTCTTC. The full variable domain, rest sourced from reference TRBV19 and TRBJ2-1, is DGGITQSPKYLFRKEGQNVTLSCEQNLNHDAMYWYRQDPGQGLRLIYYSQIVNDFQKGDIAEGYSVSREKKESFPLTVTSAQKNPTAFYLCASRPSGQGKDNEQFFGPGTRLTVL.